The clone carrying this TCR beta chain has just one count. The data stem from a study of T cell changes during pregnancy in multiple sclerosis. The method was immunoSEQ multiplex PCR; TCRdb's version includes in-frame clones alone and lacks a portion of them. The repertoire consists of fewer than 55,000 clones, with roughly 92% occurring once and the leading ten covering about 0.99%. V shed 6 bases and J 4 bases; nucleotides not matched to a gene: 7. The CDR3 is made up of 15 amino acids. CDR1 and CDR2 from the germline V gene are SNHLY and FYNNEI. This clonotype originated in a female donor with multiple sclerosis, enrolled in a pregnancy study. The chain links TRBV2 to TRBJ1-5; 9 positions agree with TRBD1. The sequenced sample was peripheral blood, obtained after pregnancy. CDR3 amino acids: CASSAEGQGNQPQHF. The CDR3 DNA reads as TGTGCCAGCAGCGCCGAGGGACAGGGTAATCAGCCCCAGCATTTT.